This T cell receptor beta chain was retrieved from a study of Graves' ophthalmopathy and Graves' hyperthyroidism. Study-wide context: Cases classed as stable hyperthyroidism had no ophthalmopathy within 18 months of follow-up. Study conclusions and caveats: The 13-signature model separated ophthalmopathy from stable hyperthyroidism at over 85% sensitivity and around 80% specificity. Most clonotypes expanded in thyroid above 0.001 frequency were present in blood too.

Using RNA transcripts, the TCR beta CDR3 regions were amplified. First-round RT-PCR relied on HTBI primers, and a second-round multiplex PCR came next. MiXCR was run by TCRdb on the multiplex PCR reads, yielding one entry per CDR3 protein. Counted here are about 1.1 million distinct CDR3 sequences, about 38% occurring once; the ten biggest clones make up around 10%. With 8 bases removed from V and 7 bases from J, the gap between germline ends came to 17 bases. CDR1 and CDR2 (germline): WSHSY, SAAADI. The CDR3 runs 14 residues. Patients were excluded if they had other autoimmune diseases or uncontrolled infections, and likewise if pregnancy or lactation applied. On this clonotype: Its antigen is currently unknown.

The origin of this receptor is an adult man with Graves' hyperthyroidism. The rearrangement uses TRBV10-2 and TRBJ1-4, with D uncertain. Sequenced input: peripheral blood or thyroid tissue (not recorded which). The CDR3 DNA reads as TGCGCCAGCGGTCGTAGGGAGTTTCGTGAAAAACTGTTTTTT. Amino acids: CASGRREFREKLFF.